This T cell receptor beta chain derives from a study of OX40 agonist ivuxolimab in advanced cancers. The length of the CDR3 is 17 residues. The V and J ends lost 7 bases and 3 bases, in that order; junction bases with no gene match: 15. The germline V gene has CDR1 MDHEN and CDR2 SYDVKM. Using immunoSEQ multiplex PCR, the repertoire was profiled, and TCRdb retains in-frame clones only, with some absent. The sample includes roughly 35,000 clones, roughly 86% seen only once; the top ten take 2.4%. The sequence came from an adult with an advanced solid tumor such as melanoma, head and neck, liver or kidney cancer. The rearrangement joins TRBV28 to TRBJ1-1; 9 bases fit TRBD1. The specimen comprised CD4+ or CD8+ T cells sorted from blood, sampled in a trial of the OX40 agonist ivuxolimab. This CDR3 is CASTSTGTGRRYTEAFF. CDR3 nucleotide sequence: TGTGCCAGCACCTCAACCGGGACAGGGAGGAGGTACACTGAAGCTTTCTTT.